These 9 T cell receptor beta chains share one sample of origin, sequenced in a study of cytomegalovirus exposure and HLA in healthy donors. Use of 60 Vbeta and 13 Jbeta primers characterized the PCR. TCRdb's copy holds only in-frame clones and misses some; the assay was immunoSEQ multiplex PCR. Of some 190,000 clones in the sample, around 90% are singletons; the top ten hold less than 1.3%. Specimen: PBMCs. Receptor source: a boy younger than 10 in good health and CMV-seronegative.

DNA for the CDR3: TGTGCCAGCAGCTATCGAGGGTTAGAGAAGAACACTGAAGCTTTCTTT. Amino acids: CASSYRGLEKNTEAFF. This chain connects TRBV11-2 to TRBJ1-1; D uncertain. Deletions cut 4 bases from V and 1 base from J, with 16 bases between. Germline V CDR1 and CDR2: SGHAT, FQNNGV. The CDR3 spans 16 residues.

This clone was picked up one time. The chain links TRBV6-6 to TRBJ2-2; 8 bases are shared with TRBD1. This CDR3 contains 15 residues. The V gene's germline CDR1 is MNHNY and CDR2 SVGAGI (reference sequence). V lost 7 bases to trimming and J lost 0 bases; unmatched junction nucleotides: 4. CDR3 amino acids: CASTDRGPNTGELFF. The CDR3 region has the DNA TGTGCCAGCACCGACAGGGGCCCGAACACCGGGGAGCTGTTTTTT.

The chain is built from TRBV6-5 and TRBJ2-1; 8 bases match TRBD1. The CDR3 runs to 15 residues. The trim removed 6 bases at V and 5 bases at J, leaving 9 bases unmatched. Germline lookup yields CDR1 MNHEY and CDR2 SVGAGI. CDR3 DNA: TGTGCCAGCAGGCCCGACAGGGGACGGCACAATGAGCAGTTCTTC. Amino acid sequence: CASRPDRGRHNEQFF.

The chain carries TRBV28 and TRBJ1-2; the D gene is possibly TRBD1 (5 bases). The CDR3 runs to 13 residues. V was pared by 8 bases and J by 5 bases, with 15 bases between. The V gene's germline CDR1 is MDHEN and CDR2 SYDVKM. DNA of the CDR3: TGTGCCAGCGTCACCCAGGGTCTATATGGCTACACCTTC. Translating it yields CASVTQGLYGYTF.

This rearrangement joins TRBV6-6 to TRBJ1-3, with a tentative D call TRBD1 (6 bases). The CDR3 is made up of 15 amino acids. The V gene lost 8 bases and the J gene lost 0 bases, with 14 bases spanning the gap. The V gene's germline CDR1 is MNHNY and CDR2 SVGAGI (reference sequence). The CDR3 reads CASEKTGNSGNTIYF. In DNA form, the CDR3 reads TGTGCCAGCGAGAAAACAGGGAACTCTGGAAACACCATATATTTT.

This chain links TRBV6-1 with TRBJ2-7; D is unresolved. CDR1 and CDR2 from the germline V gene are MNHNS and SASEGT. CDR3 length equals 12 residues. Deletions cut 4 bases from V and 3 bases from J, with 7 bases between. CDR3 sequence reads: CASSASSYEQYF. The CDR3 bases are TGTGCCAGCAGTGCGAGTAGCTACGAGCAGTACTTC.

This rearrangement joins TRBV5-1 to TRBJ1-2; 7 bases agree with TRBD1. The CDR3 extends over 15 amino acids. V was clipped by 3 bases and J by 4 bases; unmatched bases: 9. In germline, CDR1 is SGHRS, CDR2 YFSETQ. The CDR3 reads CASSSGTDLSYGYTF. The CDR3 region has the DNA TGCGCCAGCAGCTCCGGGACAGACCTAAGCTATGGCTACACCTTC.

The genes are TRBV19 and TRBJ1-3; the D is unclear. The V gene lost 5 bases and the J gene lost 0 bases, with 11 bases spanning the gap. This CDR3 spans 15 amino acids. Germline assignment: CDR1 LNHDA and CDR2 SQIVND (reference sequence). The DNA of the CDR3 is TGTGCCAGTAGTCCTTCTGGCTTCTCTGGAAACACCATATATTTT. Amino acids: CASSPSGFSGNTIYF.

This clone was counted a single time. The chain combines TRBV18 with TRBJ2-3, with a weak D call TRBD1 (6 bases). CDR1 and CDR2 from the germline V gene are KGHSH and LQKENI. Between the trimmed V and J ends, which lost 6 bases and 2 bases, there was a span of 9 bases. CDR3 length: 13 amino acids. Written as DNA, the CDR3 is TGTGCCAGCTCGGACAGTACCACAGATACGCAGTATTTT. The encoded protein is CASSDSTTDTQYF.